These 19 T cell receptor beta chains share one sample of origin, sequenced in a study of Ad26.COV2.S vaccination and SARS-CoV-2 variants. Using immunoSEQ multiplex PCR, the repertoire was profiled, and TCRdb retains in-frame clones only, with some absent. The sample lists 200,000 to 300,000 clones, around nine tenths occurring once. Treatment given: about 20 received Ad26.COV2.S at low or high dose, single or two shots; roughly 5 received placebo; per-sample allocation not given. It was on day 63 after the first vaccine or placebo injection that samples were taken. Material: peripheral blood, obtained in a trial of Ad26.COV2.S vaccine versus placebo. These receptors were taken from a person aged 18 to 59 who received the Ad26.COV2.S COVID-19 vaccine or a placebo.

On this clone: Other DNA sequences in the sample encode the same CDR3. V gene TRBV28 combines with J gene TRBJ2-3, with a possible D match to TRBD2 (6 bases). Deletions cut 2 bases from V and 3 bases from J, with 9 bases between. Germline V gene data show CDR1 as MDHEN and CDR2 as SYDVKM. The CDR3 contains 14 residues. CDR3 amino acids: CASSLGGSTDTQYF. The CDR3 bases are TGTGCCAGCAGTTTAGGGGGGTCGACAGATACGCAGTATTTT.

J is TRBJ1-3 and V is TRBV5-4; D uncertain. The CDR3 is 14 amino acids. Trimming left V 3 bases short and J 0 bases short, with 7 bases between. Germline CDR1 and CDR2: SGHNT and YYREEE (reference sequence). CDR3 protein: CASSSWGSGNTIYF. DNA for the CDR3: TGTGCCAGCAGCTCATGGGGCTCTGGAAACACCATATATTTT.

This clone was found once. The sample contains more than one DNA sequence encoding this CDR3. This chain links TRBV5-1 with TRBJ2-5, with 10 bases identical to TRBD2. Losses at the gene ends were 0 bases for V and 5 bases for J; bases not matched to a gene: 4. Germline loops: CDR1 SGHRS, CDR2 YFSETQ. The CDR3 is 15 residues long. The CDR3 spells CASSLGLAGGETQYF. The CDR3 DNA is TGCGCCAGCAGCTTGGGACTAGCGGGCGGGGAGACCCAGTACTTC.

The rearrangement joins TRBV7-2 to TRBJ2-7; D assignment may be TRBD1 or TRBD2 (7 bases each). Germline lookup yields CDR1 SGHTA and CDR2 FQGNSA. This CDR3 contains 14 residues. V lost 4 bases and J lost 0, with 10 bases in between. The CDR3 loop reads CASSSRGGSYEQYF. Here the CDR3 DNA reads TGTGCCAGCAGCTCCAGGGGGGGCTCCTACGAGCAGTACTTC.

This chain joins TRBV27 and TRBJ2-3, with 13 bases that match TRBD2. V lost 2 bases and J lost 3; bases outside the gene matches: 2. CDR3 length equals 16 residues. Germline-derived CDR1 and CDR2 are MNHEY and SMNVEV (reference sequence). In DNA form, the CDR3 reads TGTGCCAGCAGTTTAGGACTAGCGGGAGTGACAGATACGCAGTATTTT. Its protein product is CASSLGLAGVTDTQYF.

V gene TRBV19 combines with J gene TRBJ1-6; 7 positions match TRBD1. Germline V gene sequence: CDR1 LNHDA, CDR2 SQIVND (reference sequence). This CDR3 region has 17 residues. V lost 4 bases and J lost 2; bases outside the gene matches: 8. The CDR3 loop is CASSTPTGLTYNSPLHF. CDR3 nucleotides: TGTGCCAGTAGTACACCGACAGGGCTAACCTATAATTCACCCCTCCACTTT.

The V call is TRBV25-1, the J call TRBJ1-3; TRBD1 agrees at 8 bases. V was pared by 4 bases and J by 2 bases, with 4 bases of the junction left unmatched. From germline, CDR1 is MGHDK and CDR2 SYGVNS. This CDR3 contains 15 residues. The CDR3 DNA follows: TGTGCCAGCAGTGGATTGACAGGGGCTGGAAACACCATATATTTT. Protein product: CASSGLTGAGNTIYF.

The chain joins TRBV9 to TRBJ1-1, with D possibly being TRBD1 (5 bases). The CDR3 length is 15 residues. The germline CDR1 and CDR2 sequences are SGDLS and YYNGEE. Between the trimmed V and J ends, which lost 4 bases and 0 bases, there was a span of 13 bases. The CDR3 loop is CASSPAPGMNTEAFF. The CDR3 coding sequence is TGTGCCAGCAGCCCCGCCCCAGGGATGAACACTGAAGCTTTCTTT.

The rearrangement links TRBV4-3 to TRBJ2-2; D is tentatively TRBD1 or TRBD2 (5 bases each). Between the trimmed V and J ends, which lost 0 bases and 5 bases, there was a span of 10 bases. The CDR3 spans 15 residues. CDR1 is LGHNA, CDR2 YSLEER, per germline. The CDR3 is CASSQDHGGTGELFF. Here the CDR3 DNA reads TGCGCCAGCAGCCAAGACCATGGGGGTACCGGGGAGCTGTTTTTT.

The chain recombines TRBV6-5 with TRBJ1-1; TRBD1 agrees at 7 bases. The germline V gene encodes CDR1 MNHEY and CDR2 SVGAGI. This CDR3 has 14 residues. V shed 6 bases, J shed 4 bases, and the junction held 8 bases outside the gene matches. CDR3 region: CASSHQGDSTEAFF. Here the CDR3 DNA reads TGTGCCAGCAGCCATCAGGGGGACAGCACTGAAGCTTTCTTT.

The chain is built from TRBV3-1 (or the pseudogene TRBV3-2) and TRBJ2-7; D tentatively fits TRBD1 or TRBD2 (5 bases each). V was clipped by 3 bases and J by 0 bases, with 15 bases between them. CDR3 length equals 16 residues. The V gene's germline CDR1 is LGHDT and CDR2 YNNKEL (reference sequence). The CDR3 DNA sequence: TGTGCCAGCAGCCACGGCTCCCGAGGGGTCTCCTACGAGCAGTACTTC. It specifies CASSHGSRGVSYEQYF.

The chain has TRBV27 and TRBJ1-1; D ambiguous. V was clipped by 3 bases and J by 3 bases, with 8 bases between them. Per germline, CDR1 MNHEY and CDR2 SMNVEV (reference sequence). The CDR3 spans 13 residues. The CDR3 sequence: CASSFGPHTEAFF. Here the CDR3 DNA reads TGTGCCAGCAGTTTTGGTCCTCACACTGAAGCTTTCTTT.

The V and J genes are TRBV7-9 and TRBJ1-1; 7 bases map to TRBD1. The CDR3 consists of 14 residues. Trimming took 5 bases from V and 0 from J; bases not matched to a gene: 3. Germline CDR1 and CDR2: SEHNR and FQNEAQ (reference sequence). The chain's CDR3 is CASSQQGLNTEAFF. In nucleotides, the CDR3 is TGTGCCAGCAGCCAACAGGGGTTGAACACTGAAGCTTTCTTT.

This chain connects TRBV5-8 to TRBJ2-3; TRBD1 matches 9 bases. Germline V gives CDR1 SGHTS, CDR2 YDEGEE. This CDR3 has 17 amino acids. The J segment lost 4 bases and the V segment lost 3 bases, leaving 12 bases of the junction unmatched. CDR3 protein: CASSSDQQGAEPDTQYF. The CDR3 bases are TGTGCCAGCAGCTCGGACCAACAGGGGGCAGAACCAGATACGCAGTATTTT. The full variable domain, completed using reference TRBV5-8 and TRBJ2-3, is EAGVTQSPTHLIKTRGQQATLRCSPISGHTSVYWYQQALGLGLQFLLWYDEGEERNRGNFPPRFSGRQFPNYSSELNVNALELEDSALYLCASSSDQQGAEPDTQYFGPGTRLTVL.

The V call is TRBV25-1, the J call TRBJ1-1; a weak D match, TRBD1 (5 bases). V gave up 1 base and J gave up 4 bases, with 13 bases separating them. Germline-derived CDR1 and CDR2 are MGHDK and SYGVNS. The CDR3 covers 15 residues. For the CDR3, the DNA is TGTGCCAGCAGTGAATGGCAGGGTCTCGGCACTGAAGCTTTCTTT. Its translation is CASSEWQGLGTEAFF.

The chain combines TRBV5-1 with TRBJ2-5, with D maybe TRBD2 (6 bases). V lost 4 bases to trimming and J lost 5 bases, with 18 bases between them. The CDR3 loop spans 15 amino acids. Germline-derived CDR1 and CDR2 are SGHRS and YFSETQ. CDR3 DNA: TGCGCCAGCAGCCTAAATAGACTAGTAGGTGAGACCCAGTACTTC. Its protein product is CASSLNRLVGETQYF.

The chain recombines TRBV6-6 with TRBJ2-1; D is ambiguous. CDR3 size: 15 residues. The V end was cut by 1 base, the J end by 4 bases, with 11 bases between. The V gene's germline CDR1 is MNHNY and CDR2 SVGAGI (reference sequence). The CDR3, as DNA: TGTGCCAGCAGTTACTGGGGAAATAGATACAATGAGCAGTTCTTC. It yields the protein CASSYWGNRYNEQFF.

In nucleotides, the CDR3 is TGTGCCAGCAGCACGTTGGGGAGGGCCACCGGGGAGCTGTTTTTT. It yields the protein CASSTLGRATGELFF. This rearrangement joins TRBV3-1 (or the pseudogene TRBV3-2) to TRBJ2-2; 7 bases are shared with TRBD2. Losses at the gene ends were 5 bases for V and 4 bases for J; bases not matched to a gene: 7. The germline CDR1 and CDR2 sequences are LGHDT and YNNKEL (reference sequence). This CDR3 comprises 15 residues.

This clone turned up a few times. V is TRBV5-4 and J is TRBJ2-7; D unclear. Trimming left V 2 bases short and J 2 bases short, with 11 bases between. This CDR3 has 14 amino acids. Germline values: CDR1 SGHNT, CDR2 YYREEE (reference sequence). This CDR3 reads CASSLSHPPYEQYF. DNA for the CDR3: TGTGCCAGCAGCTTAAGTCATCCGCCCTACGAGCAGTACTTC.